This TCR beta chain was captured in a study of early T cells in non-severe SARS-CoV-2 infection. This clonotype was seen only a few times. Its cognate antigen is unknown. Broader study findings: Comparison of clonotypes with VDJdb favored anti-spike CD8 responses while missing private and CD4 specificities.

Individual cDNA molecules carried attached unique molecular identifiers. In TCRdb, the 5' RACE reads were re-called with MiXCR into one record per CDR3 protein. The data hold about 89,000 distinct CDR3 sequences, with roughly 15% observed a single time. V was pared by 0 bases and J by 5 bases, with 11 bases of the junction left unmatched. Per the germline V gene, CDR1 is SGHRS and CDR2 is YFSETQ. This CDR3 is 17 amino acids long. The specimen sequenced was whole blood. The chain couples TRBV5-1 to TRBJ2-1; 7 positions match TRBD2. This TCR derives from an adult who was a healthcare worker with PCR-confirmed SARS-CoV-2 infection or an uninfected control (not recorded which). The CDR3 sequence: CASSLAVTASGNNEQFF. In DNA form, the CDR3 reads TGCGCCAGCAGCTTGGCGGTTACGGCTAGCGGCAACAATGAGCAGTTCTTC.